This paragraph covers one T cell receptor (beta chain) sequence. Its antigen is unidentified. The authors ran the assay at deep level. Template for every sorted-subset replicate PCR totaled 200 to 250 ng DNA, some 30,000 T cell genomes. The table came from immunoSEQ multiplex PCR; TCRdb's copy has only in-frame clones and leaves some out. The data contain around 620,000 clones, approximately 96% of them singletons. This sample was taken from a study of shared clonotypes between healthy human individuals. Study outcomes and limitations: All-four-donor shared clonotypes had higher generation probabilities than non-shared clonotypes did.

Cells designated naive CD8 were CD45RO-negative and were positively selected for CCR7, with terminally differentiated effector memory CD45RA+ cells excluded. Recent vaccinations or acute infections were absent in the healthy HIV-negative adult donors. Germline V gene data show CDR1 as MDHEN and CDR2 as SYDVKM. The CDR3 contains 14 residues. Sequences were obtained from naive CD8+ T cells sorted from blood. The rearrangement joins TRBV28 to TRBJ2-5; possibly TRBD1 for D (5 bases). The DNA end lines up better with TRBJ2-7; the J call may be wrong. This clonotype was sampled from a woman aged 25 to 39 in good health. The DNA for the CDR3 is TGTGCCAGCAGCCGACCCGACAGTTCCTACGAGCAGTACTTC. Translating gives CASSRPDSSYEQYF.